This T cell receptor (beta chain) stems from a study of patients and donors after allogeneic stem cell transplantation. This clonotype was found a few times. The V and J ends lost 5 bases and 1 base respectively, with 11 bases between them. CDR1 and CDR2 (germline): MNHNS, SASEGT. The CDR3 has 14 amino acids. TCRdb reprocessed the RT-PCR reads via MiXCR and lists one record per CDR3 protein. The sample lists about a million distinct CDR3 sequences, about a sixth occurring once. The clonotype comes from a human donor who was either an allogeneic HSCT recipient or a stem cell or donor lymphocyte infusion donor (not recorded which). It is not recorded whose cells these are; they may come from a transplant donor. The chain carries TRBV6-1 and TRBJ1-2, with D perhaps TRBD1 (6 bases). Sample: blood, either unsorted or a sorted T cell fraction (not recorded which). CDR3 sequence (DNA): TGTGCCAGCAGTCGACAGGACCTTAACTATGGCTACACCTTC. Translating it yields CASSRQDLNYGYTF.